These 4 T cell receptor beta chains share one sample of origin, sequenced in a study of molecular identifiers for immune sequencing clone quantification. TCRdb reprocessed the PCR reads via MiXCR and lists one record per CDR3 protein. This table has about 640,000 distinct CDR3 sequences, nearly 20% appearing once. Sequencing input: naive CD8+ T cells from blood, with Jurkat cell RNA spiked in. Specified subset: FACS-sorted CD8+CD4-CCR7+CD45RA+ naive T cells. The receptors originated from a human donor in good health. Some libraries in this study had Jurkat cell RNA spiked in.

This clonotype was seen many times. The chain recombines TRBV4-3 with TRBJ2-3; maybe TRBD2 (5 bases). CDR1 is LGHNA and CDR2 is YSLEER in the germline V gene. CDR3 size: 16 residues. V was trimmed by 0 bases and J by 2 bases, leaving 12 bases between them. The CDR3 nucleotides read TGCGCCAGCAGCCAAGATCAAGCGGAGGTCACAGATACGCAGTATTTT. Encoded protein: CASSQDQAEVTDTQYF.

The chain links TRBV7-9 to TRBJ2-7, with D possibly being TRBD2 (5 bases). V was clipped by 5 bases and J by 4 bases, with 30 bases between them. This CDR3 region has 19 residues. Germline CDR1 SEHNR, CDR2 FQNEAQ (reference sequence). The CDR3 is CASSPKRSGPTTGFYEQYF. The CDR3 region has the DNA TGTGCCAGCAGCCCAAAACGCTCCGGGCCCACCACGGGATTTTACGAGCAGTACTTC.

As concerns this clonotype: It may be a read error: a sequence one base away is much more abundant. V and J are TRBV7-9 and TRBJ2-3, with unresolved D. Per the germline V gene, CDR1 is SEHNR and CDR2 is FQNEAQ (reference sequence). The CDR3 has 15 amino acids. The CDR3 sequence is CARSLGIVGTDTQYF. The DNA of the CDR3 is TGTGCCCGCAGCTTAGGGATCGTGGGCACAGATACGCAGTATTTT.

As to this clonotype: A much larger clone differs from this one at a single base, so this may be a read error. V gene TRBV29-1 combines with J gene TRBJ2-7, with a possible D match to TRBD1 (8 bases). The V end was cut by 1 base, the J end by 1 base, with 26 bases between. Germline assignment: CDR1 SQVTM and CDR2 ANQGSEA. CDR3 length: 19 amino acids. In nucleotides, the CDR3 is TGCAGCGTTGAAGGATGGACCGGGGGGACAGGACTTTTTTCCTACGAGCAGTACTTC. Translation: CSVEGWTGGTGLFSYEQYF.